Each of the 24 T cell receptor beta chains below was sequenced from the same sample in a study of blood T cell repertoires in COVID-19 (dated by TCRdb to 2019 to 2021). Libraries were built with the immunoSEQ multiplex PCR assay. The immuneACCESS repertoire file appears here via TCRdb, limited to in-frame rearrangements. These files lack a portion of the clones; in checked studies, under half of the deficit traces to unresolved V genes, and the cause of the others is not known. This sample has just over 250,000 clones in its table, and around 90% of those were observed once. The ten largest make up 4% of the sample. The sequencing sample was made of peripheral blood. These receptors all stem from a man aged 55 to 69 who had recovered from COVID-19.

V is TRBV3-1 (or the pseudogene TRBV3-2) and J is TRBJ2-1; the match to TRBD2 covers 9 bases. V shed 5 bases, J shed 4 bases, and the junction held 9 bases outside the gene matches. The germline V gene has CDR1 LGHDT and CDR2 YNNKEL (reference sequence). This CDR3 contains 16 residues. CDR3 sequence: CASSATRLAAYNEQFF. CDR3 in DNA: TGTGCCAGCAGCGCAACCCGACTAGCGGCTTACAATGAGCAGTTCTTC.

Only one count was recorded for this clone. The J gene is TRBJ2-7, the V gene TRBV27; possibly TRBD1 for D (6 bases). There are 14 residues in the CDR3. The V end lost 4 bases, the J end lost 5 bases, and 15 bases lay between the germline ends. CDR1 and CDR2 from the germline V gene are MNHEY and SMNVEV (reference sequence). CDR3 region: CASSSEGGLDEQYF. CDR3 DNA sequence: TGTGCCAGCAGTTCAGAAGGGGGATTAGACGAGCAGTACTTC.

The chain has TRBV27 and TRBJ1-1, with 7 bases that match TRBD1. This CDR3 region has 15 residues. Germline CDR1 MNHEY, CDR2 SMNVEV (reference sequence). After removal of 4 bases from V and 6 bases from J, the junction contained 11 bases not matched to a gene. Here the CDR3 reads CASSSWTGPRAEAFF. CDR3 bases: TGTGCCAGCAGTTCATGGACAGGTCCCAGGGCTGAAGCTTTCTTT.

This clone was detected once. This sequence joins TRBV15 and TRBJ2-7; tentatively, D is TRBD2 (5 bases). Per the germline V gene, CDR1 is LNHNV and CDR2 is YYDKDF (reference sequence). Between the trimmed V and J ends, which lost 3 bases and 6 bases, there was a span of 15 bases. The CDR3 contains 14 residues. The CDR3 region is CATSRGGPGGEQYF. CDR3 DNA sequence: TGTGCCACCAGCAGGGGCGGTCCAGGAGGCGAGCAGTACTTC.

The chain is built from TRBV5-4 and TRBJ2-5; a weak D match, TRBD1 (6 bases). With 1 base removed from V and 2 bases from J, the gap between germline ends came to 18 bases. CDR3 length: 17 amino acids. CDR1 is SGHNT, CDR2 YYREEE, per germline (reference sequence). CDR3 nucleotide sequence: TGTGCCAGCAGCTTGCCTTGGACAGCCCGAGGTCAAGAGACCCAGTACTTC. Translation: CASSLPWTARGQETQYF. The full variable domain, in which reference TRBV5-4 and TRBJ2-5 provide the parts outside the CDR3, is ETGVTQSPTHLIKTRGQQVTLRCSSQSGHNTVSWYQQALGQGPQFIFQYYREEENGRGNFPPRFSGLQFPNYSSELNVNALELDDSALYLCASSLPWTARGQETQYFGPGTRLLVL.

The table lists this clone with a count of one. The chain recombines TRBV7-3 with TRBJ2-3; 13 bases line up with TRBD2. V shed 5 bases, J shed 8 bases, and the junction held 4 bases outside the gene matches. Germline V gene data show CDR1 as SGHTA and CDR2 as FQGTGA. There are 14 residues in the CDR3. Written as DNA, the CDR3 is TGTGCCAGCAGCCCGACTAGCGGGGGGCCTACGCAGTATTTT. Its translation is CASSPTSGGPTQYF.

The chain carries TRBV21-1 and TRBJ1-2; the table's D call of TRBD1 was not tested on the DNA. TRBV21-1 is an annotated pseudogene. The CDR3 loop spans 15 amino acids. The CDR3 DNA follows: TGTGCCAGCAGCAATACAGGTAATTGGGACTATGGCTACACCTTC. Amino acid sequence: CASSNTGNWDYGYTF.

The CDR3 protein is CATSQLAREQFF. The CDR3 DNA is TGTGCCACCAGTCAACTAGCGCGTGAGCAGTTCTTC. The chain joins TRBV24-1 to TRBJ2-1, with 7 bases lining up with TRBD2. Looked up from germline, CDR1 is KGHDR and CDR2 is SFDVKD. This CDR3 is built from 12 residues. V shed 6 bases and J 9 bases; nucleotides not matched to a gene: 4.

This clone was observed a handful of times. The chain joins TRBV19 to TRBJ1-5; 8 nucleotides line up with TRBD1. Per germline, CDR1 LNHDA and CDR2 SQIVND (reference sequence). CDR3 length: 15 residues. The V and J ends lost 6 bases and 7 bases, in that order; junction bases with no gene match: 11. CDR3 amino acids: CASSGTGSLNQPQHF. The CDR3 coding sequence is TGTGCCAGTAGCGGGACAGGAAGCCTCAACCAGCCCCAGCATTTT.

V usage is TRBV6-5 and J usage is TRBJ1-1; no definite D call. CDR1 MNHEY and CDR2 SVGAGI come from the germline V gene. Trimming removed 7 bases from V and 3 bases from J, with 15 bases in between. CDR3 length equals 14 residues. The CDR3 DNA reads TGTGCCAGCATAGCGGGATTTGGGGACACTGAAGCTTTCTTT. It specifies CASIAGFGDTEAFF.

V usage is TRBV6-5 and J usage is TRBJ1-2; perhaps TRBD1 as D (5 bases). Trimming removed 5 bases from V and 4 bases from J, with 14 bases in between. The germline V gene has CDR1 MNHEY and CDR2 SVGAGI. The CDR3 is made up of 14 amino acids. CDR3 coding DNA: TGTGCCAGCAGTATCAGCGGGGGGTCCTATGGCTACACCTTC. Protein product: CASSISGGSYGYTF.

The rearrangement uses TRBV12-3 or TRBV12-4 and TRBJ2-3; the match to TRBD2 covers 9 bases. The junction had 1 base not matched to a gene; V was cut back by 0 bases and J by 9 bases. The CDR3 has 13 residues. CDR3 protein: CASSLASGGTQYF. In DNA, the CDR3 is TGTGCCAGCAGTTTAGCTAGCGGGGGCACGCAGTATTTT.

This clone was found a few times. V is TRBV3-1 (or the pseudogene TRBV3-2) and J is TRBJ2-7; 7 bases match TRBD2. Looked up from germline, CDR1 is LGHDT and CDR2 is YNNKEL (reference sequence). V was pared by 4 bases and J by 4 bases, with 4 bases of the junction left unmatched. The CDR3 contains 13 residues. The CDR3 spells CASSPQRGYEQYF. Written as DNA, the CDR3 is TGTGCCAGCAGCCCACAGCGGGGTTACGAGCAGTACTTC.

CDR3 nucleotides: TGTGCCAGCACGGAAGCCTTAATCTATGGCTACACCTTC. This encodes CASTEALIYGYTF. The chain combines TRBV2 with TRBJ1-2, with D uncertain. The CDR3 spans 13 residues. The germline V gene encodes CDR1 SNHLY and CDR2 FYNNEI. The germline V and J ends were trimmed by 7 bases and 4 bases, with 13 bases remaining between them.

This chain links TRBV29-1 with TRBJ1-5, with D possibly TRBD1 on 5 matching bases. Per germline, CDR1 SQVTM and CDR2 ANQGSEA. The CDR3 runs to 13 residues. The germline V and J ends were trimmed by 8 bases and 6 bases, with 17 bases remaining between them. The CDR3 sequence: CSHAGQGGQPQHF. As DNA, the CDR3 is TGCAGCCATGCGGGTCAGGGAGGTCAGCCCCAGCATTTT. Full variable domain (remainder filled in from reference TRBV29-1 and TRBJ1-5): SAVISQKPSRDICQRGTSLTIQCQVDSQVTMMFWYRQQPGQSLTLIATANQGSEATYESGFVIDKFPISRPNLTFSTLTVSNMSPEDSSIYLCSHAGQGGQPQHFGDGTRLSIL.

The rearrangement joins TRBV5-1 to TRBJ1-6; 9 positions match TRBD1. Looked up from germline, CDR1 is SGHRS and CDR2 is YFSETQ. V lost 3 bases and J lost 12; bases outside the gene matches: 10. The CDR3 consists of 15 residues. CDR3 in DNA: TGCGCCAGCAGCTCCCCGGGACAGGGCTTAGAACCCCTCCACTTT. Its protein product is CASSSPGQGLEPLHF.

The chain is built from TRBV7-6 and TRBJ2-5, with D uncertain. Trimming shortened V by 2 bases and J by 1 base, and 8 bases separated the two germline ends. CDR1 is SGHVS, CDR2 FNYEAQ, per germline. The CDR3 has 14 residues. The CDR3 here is CASSLISAQETQYF. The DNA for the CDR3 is TGTGCCAGCAGCTTAATCAGCGCCCAAGAGACCCAGTACTTC.

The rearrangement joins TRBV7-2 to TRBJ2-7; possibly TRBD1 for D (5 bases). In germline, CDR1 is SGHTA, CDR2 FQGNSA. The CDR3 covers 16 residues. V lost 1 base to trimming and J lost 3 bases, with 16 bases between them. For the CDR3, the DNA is TGTGCCAGCAGCTTAGGGTCTTCCAGGGTGGGCTACGAGCAGTACTTC. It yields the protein CASSLGSSRVGYEQYF.

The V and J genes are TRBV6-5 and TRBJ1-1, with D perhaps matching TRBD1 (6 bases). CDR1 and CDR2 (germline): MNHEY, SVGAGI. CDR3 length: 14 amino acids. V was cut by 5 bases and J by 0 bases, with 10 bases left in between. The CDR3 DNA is TGTGCCAGCAGTAAGGACAGAGTGAACACTGAAGCTTTCTTT. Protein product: CASSKDRVNTEAFF.

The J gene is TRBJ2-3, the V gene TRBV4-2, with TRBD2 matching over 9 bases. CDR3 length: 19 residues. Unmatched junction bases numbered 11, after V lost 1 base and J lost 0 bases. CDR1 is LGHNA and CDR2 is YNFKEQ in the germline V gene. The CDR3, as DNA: TGTGCCAGCAGCCAAGGGGGTAGCGGGGGATTTCCTAGCACAGATACGCAGTATTTT. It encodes CASSQGGSGGFPSTDTQYF.

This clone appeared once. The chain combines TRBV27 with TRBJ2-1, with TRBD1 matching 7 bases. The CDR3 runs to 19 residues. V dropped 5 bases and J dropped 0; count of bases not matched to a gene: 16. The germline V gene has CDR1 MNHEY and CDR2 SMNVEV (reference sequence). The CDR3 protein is CASSHRDSAVLSSYNEQFF. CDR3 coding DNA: TGTGCCAGCAGTCACCGGGACAGTGCCGTCCTCAGCTCCTACAATGAGCAGTTCTTC.

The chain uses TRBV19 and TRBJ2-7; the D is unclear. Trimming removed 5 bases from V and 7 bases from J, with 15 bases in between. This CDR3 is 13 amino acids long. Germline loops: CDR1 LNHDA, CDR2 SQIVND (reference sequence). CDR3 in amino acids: CASSSGGSREQYF. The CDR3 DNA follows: TGTGCCAGTAGTTCGGGTGGAAGTCGGGAGCAGTACTTC.

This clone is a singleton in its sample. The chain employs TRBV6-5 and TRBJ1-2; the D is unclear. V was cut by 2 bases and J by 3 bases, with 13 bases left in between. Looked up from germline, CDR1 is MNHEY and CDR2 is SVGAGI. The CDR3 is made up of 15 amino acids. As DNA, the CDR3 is TGTGCCAGCAGTTACGGGCCAAACTTTGACTATGGCTACACCTTC. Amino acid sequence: CASSYGPNFDYGYTF.

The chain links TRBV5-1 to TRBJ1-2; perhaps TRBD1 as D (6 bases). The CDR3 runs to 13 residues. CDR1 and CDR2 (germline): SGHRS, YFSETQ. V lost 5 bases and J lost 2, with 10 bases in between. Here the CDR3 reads CASSEGENYGYTF. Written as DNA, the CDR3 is TGCGCCAGCAGTGAGGGGGAGAACTATGGCTACACCTTC.